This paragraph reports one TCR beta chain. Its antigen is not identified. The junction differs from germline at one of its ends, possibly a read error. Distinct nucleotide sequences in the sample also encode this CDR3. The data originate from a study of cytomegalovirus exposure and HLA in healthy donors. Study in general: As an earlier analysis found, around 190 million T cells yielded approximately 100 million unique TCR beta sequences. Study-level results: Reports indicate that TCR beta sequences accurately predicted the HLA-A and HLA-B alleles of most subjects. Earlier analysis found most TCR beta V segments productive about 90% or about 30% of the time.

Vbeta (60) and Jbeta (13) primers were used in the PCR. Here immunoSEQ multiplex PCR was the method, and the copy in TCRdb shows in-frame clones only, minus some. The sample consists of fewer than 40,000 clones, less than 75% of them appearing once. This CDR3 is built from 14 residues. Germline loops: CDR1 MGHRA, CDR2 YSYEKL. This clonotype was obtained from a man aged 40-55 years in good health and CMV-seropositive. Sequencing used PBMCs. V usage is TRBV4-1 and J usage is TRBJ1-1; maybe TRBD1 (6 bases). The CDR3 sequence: CASSRATGQDEAFF. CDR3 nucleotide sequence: TGCGCCAGTAGCCGAGCCACGGGACAAGACGAAGCTTTCTTT.